Below, 5 T cell receptor beta chains from the same sample are listed, as sequenced in a study of CD8 T cells in Susac syndrome. Random hexamers primed reverse transcription of about 0.5 to 1 ug RNA. TCRdb reanalysed the immunoSEQ multiplex PCR reads using MiXCR and keeps one entry per CDR3 protein. The table has about 280,000 distinct CDR3 sequences, approximately 84% seen once. Sequenced input: CD8+ T cells from PBMCs. The receptor set was obtained from a human donor with multiple sclerosis.

This chain connects TRBV20-1 to TRBJ2-1; 8 bases are a match to TRBD2. Germline V lookup: CDR1 DFQATT, CDR2 SNEGSKA (reference sequence). The ends lost 5 bases at V and 5 bases at J; junction bases unmatched: 11. This CDR3 has 15 residues. This chain's CDR3 is CSAPNAGTRHNEQFF. The CDR3 DNA reads as TGCAGTGCTCCGAACGCCGGGACTAGGCACAATGAGCAGTTCTTC.

This chain links TRBV27 with TRBJ1-1; 7 nucleotides match TRBD1. The CDR3 covers 14 residues. CDR1 and CDR2 (germline): MNHEY, SMNVEV (reference sequence). V lost 8 bases, J lost 1 base, and 7 bases stayed unmatched. DNA of the CDR3: TGTGCCAGCGGACTCCGACAGGGGAACACTGAAGCTTTCTTT. It translates to CASGLRQGNTEAFF.

As regards this clonotype: Germline is not matched at one junction end, which may reflect a read error. The chain joins TRBV30 to TRBJ2-7; TRBD1 matches at 7 bases. Per germline, CDR1 GTSNPN and CDR2 SVGIG (reference sequence). CDR3 length: 13 residues. As DNA, the CDR3 is TGTGCCTGGACGTGGGGGACAGACTACGGGCAGTACTTC. This sequence encodes CAWTWGTDYGQYF.

This clonotype occurred once. The chain joins TRBV11-2 to TRBJ1-5; 8 bases match TRBD1. The CDR3 is 15 amino acids. V was clipped by 3 bases and J by 2 bases; unmatched bases: 3. CDR1 SGHAT and CDR2 FQNNGV come from the germline V gene. As DNA, the CDR3 is TGTGCCAGCAGCTTTGGGGGACAGGGCAATCAGCCCCAGCATTTT. This encodes CASSFGGQGNQPQHF.

The sample holds one count of this clonotype. The chain links TRBV12-5 to TRBJ2-1; 7 bases align to TRBD1. CDR3 length: 11 amino acids. Germline V gives CDR1 LGHNT, CDR2 FRNRAP. CDR3 DNA: TGTGGAGAGGGGGCGGACAATGAGCAGTTCTTC. It yields the protein CGEGADNEQFF.